Below, 22 T cell receptor beta chains from the same sample are listed, as sequenced in a study of blood T cells in healthy people across ages. The authors ran a second PCR of about 7 to 11 cycles using a sample-barcoded 5' primer and a J-beta primer mix. TCRdb reprocessed the 5' RACE reads via MiXCR and lists one record per CDR3 protein. The top ten hold roughly 23% of the sample, which has 1.8 million or so distinct CDR3 sequences, roughly two fifths seen once. Input material: blood. These receptors all come from a human donor in good health.

This clonotype occurred a few times. The J gene is TRBJ2-1, the V gene TRBV5-1; tentatively, D is TRBD2 (6 bases). This CDR3 comprises 14 residues. Per germline, CDR1 SGHRS and CDR2 YFSETQ. V lost 4 bases and J 3 bases, leaving 11 bases between the germline ends. CDR3 amino acids: CASSGGGNYNEQFF. The CDR3 DNA sequence: TGCGCCAGCAGCGGTGGGGGGAACTACAATGAGCAGTTCTTC.

This sequence joins TRBV4-3 and TRBJ1-2; 7 bases agree with TRBD1. Trimming removed 4 bases from V and 4 bases from J; junction bases left unmatched: 9. CDR3 length equals 15 residues. CDR1 is LGHNA, CDR2 YSLEER, per germline. The CDR3 coding sequence is TGCGCCAGCAGCCCCTCGGGACAGCGAATCTATGGCTACACCTTC. Amino acid sequence: CASSPSGQRIYGYTF.

The rearrangement links TRBV18 to TRBJ1-6; TRBD1 matches at 7 bases. Trimming cost V 4 bases and J 16 bases; bases outside gene matches: 13. This CDR3 spans 14 amino acids. Germline values: CDR1 KGHSH, CDR2 LQKENI. CDR3 loop: CASSHRDSEPILHF. DNA for the CDR3: TGTGCCAGCTCACACCGGGACAGCGAACCTATACTCCACTTT.

The chain couples TRBV5-4 to TRBJ1-4; D unresolved. Looked up from germline, CDR1 is SGHNT and CDR2 is YYREEE (reference sequence). The germline V and J ends were trimmed by 5 bases and 4 bases, with 12 bases remaining between them. CDR3 length: 14 amino acids. The CDR3 DNA follows: TGTGCCAGCAGTCCCGACACCCTTAATGAAAAACTGTTTTTT. It codes for CASSPDTLNEKLFF.

The chain recombines TRBV6-1 with TRBJ1-2; no definite D call. Germline values: CDR1 MNHNS, CDR2 SASEGT. V gave up 1 base and J gave up 0 bases, with 9 bases separating them. The CDR3 runs 15 residues. The CDR3 nucleotides read TGTGCCAGCAGTGAAGGCTGGGCCGCTAACTATGGCTACACCTTC. Translation: CASSEGWAANYGYTF.

The table lists this clonotype with a few counts. This chain connects TRBV5-1 to TRBJ1-6; D not resolved. Germline CDR1 is SGHRS and CDR2 is YFSETQ. The CDR3 has 13 amino acids. V was trimmed by 6 bases and J by 3 bases, leaving 7 bases between them. CDR3 DNA: TGCGCCAGCAAATTCGACTATAATTCACCCCTCCACTTT. Translated: CASKFDYNSPLHF. Variable domain in full (rest from reference TRBV5-1 and TRBJ1-6): KAGVTQTPRYLIKTRGQQVTLSCSPISGHRSVSWYQQTPGQGLQFLFEYFSETQRNKGNFPGRFSGRQFSNSRSEMNVSTLELGDSALYLCASKFDYNSPLHFGNGTRLTVT.

This clonotype has a handful of counts. A clone one base away is much larger, so this may be a read error. V and J are TRBV20-1 and TRBJ2-3; no reliable D call. Per the germline V gene, CDR1 is DFQATT and CDR2 is SNEGSKA (reference sequence). The V gene lost 5 bases and the J gene lost 6 bases, with 9 bases spanning the gap. The CDR3 runs 11 residues. CDR3 sequence: CSAQVGDTQYF. The CDR3 DNA reads TGCAGTGCTCAAGTAGGGGATACGCAGTATTTT.

The CDR3 nucleotides read TGTGCCAGCAGCTCATTAGGACAGGCGTTGAACACTGAAGCTTTCTTT. Translated: CASSSLGQALNTEAFF. The rearrangement uses TRBV7-9 and TRBJ1-1, with 7 positions matching TRBD1. The length of the CDR3 is 16 residues. Germline V gene data show CDR1 as SEHNR and CDR2 as FQNEAQ (reference sequence). V was clipped by 4 bases and J by 0 bases; unmatched bases: 8.

Here the CDR3 DNA reads TGTGCCAGCAGTTATGCTAGCGGGGGGGCGAAGACCCAGTACTTC. This gives the protein CASSYASGGAKTQYF. This chain uses TRBV12-3 or TRBV12-4 with TRBJ2-5; 12 nucleotides line up with TRBD2. This CDR3 region has 15 residues. Trimming removed 4 bases from V and 6 bases from J; junction bases left unmatched: 6.

This clonotype appeared many times. The J gene is TRBJ1-1, the V gene TRBV6-5, with TRBD1 matching over 9 bases. Unmatched junction bases numbered 9, after V lost 8 bases and J lost 5 bases. CDR1 and CDR2 (germline): MNHEY, SVGAGI. The CDR3 sequence is 14 residues long. CDR3 residues: CASGPTGGTTEAFF. CDR3 nucleotides: TGTGCCAGCGGCCCGACAGGGGGAACTACTGAAGCTTTCTTT.

The chain carries TRBV28 and TRBJ1-2; 11 positions match TRBD1. After removal of 6 bases from V and 4 bases from J, the junction contained 4 bases not matched to a gene. The CDR3 has 14 residues. CDR1 is MDHEN and CDR2 is SYDVKM in the germline V gene. CDR3 nucleotide sequence: TGTGCCAGCAGGGGGACAGGGGGACCCTATGGCTACACCTTC. Translating gives CASRGTGGPYGYTF.

This clonotype occurred a few times. The chain has TRBV6-2 or TRBV6-3 and TRBJ2-7; no reliable D call. Germline values: CDR1 MNHEY, CDR2 SVGEGT. The CDR3 contains 13 residues. V gave up 5 bases and J gave up 2 bases, with 10 bases separating them. For the CDR3, the DNA is TGTGCCAGCAGTCCGCGCCTACCCTACGAGCAGTACTTC. It translates to CASSPRLPYEQYF.

This clonotype was counted a single time. At one of its ends the junction is not consistent with the germline gene, which may arise from a read error. The chain carries TRBV29-1 and TRBJ1-2; TRBD1 aligns across 9 bases. CDR1 SQVTM and CDR2 ANQGSEA come from the germline V gene. This CDR3 region has 12 residues. The CDR3 is CSAVNRGHGCTF. CDR3 sequence (DNA): TGCAGCGCCGTGAACAGGGGGCATGGCTGCACCTTC.

The chain links TRBV29-1 to TRBJ2-5; 10 bases match TRBD2. CDR3 length equals 16 residues. The J segment lost 7 bases and the V segment lost 0 bases, leaving 11 bases of the junction unmatched. Germline V gene sequence: CDR1 SQVTM, CDR2 ANQGSEA. The CDR3 is CSVEDLNGLAGVTQYF. The CDR3, as DNA: TGCAGCGTTGAAGATCTTAATGGCCTAGCGGGGGTGACCCAGTACTTC.

Comment on this clonotype: Its ends do not fully match the called genes, so a read error is possible. The chain links TRBV30 to TRBJ1-2, with 7 bases fitting TRBD1. The germline V gene has CDR1 GTSNPN and CDR2 SVGIG (reference sequence). The CDR3 is 12 residues long. The CDR3 spells CARRTGVYGYTF. CDR3 sequence (DNA): TGTGCCCGGAGAACAGGGGTGTATGGCTACACCTTC.

Points on this clonotype: This may arise from a read error, as a much more abundant clone is one base away. V is TRBV7-9 and J is TRBJ2-7; a possible D gene is TRBD1 (6 bases). Per germline, CDR1 SEHNR and CDR2 FQNEAQ (reference sequence). The CDR3 runs 13 residues. V lost 5 bases and J 3 bases, leaving 11 bases between the germline ends. The CDR3 sequence: CASSGRDNYEQYF. The CDR3 nucleotides are TGTGCCAGCAGCGGCCGGGACAACTACGAGCAGTACTTC. Combining the CDR3 with reference TRBV7-9 and TRBJ2-7 gives the whole variable domain DTGVSQNPRHKITKRGQNVTFRCDPISEHNRLYWYRQTLGQGPEFLTYFQNEAQLEKSRLLSDRFSAERPKGSFSTLEIQRTEQGDSAMYLCASSGRDNYEQYFGPGTRLTVT.

The chain employs TRBV12-3 or TRBV12-4 and TRBJ1-1; 7 bases agree with TRBD1. The CDR3 is 14 residues long. J lost 10 bases, V lost 7 bases, and 15 bases had no gene match. The CDR3 here is CASNFMMRGLGAFF. DNA of the CDR3: TGTGCCAGCAACTTTATGATGAGGGGGCTGGGAGCTTTCTTT.

This clonotype has a handful of counts. The chain combines TRBV12-3 or TRBV12-4 with TRBJ1-6; D gene ambiguous. The CDR3 is made up of 13 amino acids. Trimming removed 6 bases from V and 7 bases from J, with 10 bases in between. CDR3: CASRPQENSPLHF. The CDR3 DNA follows: TGTGCCAGCAGGCCGCAGGAAAATTCACCCCTCCACTTT.

This clonotype was found a few times. The chain employs TRBV11-1 and TRBJ2-7; the D call may be TRBD1 or TRBD2 (7 bases each). CDR3 length equals 15 residues. V lost 5 bases to trimming and J lost 3 bases, with 17 bases between them. Germline values: CDR1 SGHAT, CDR2 FQDESV (reference sequence). The CDR3 loop reads CASSQGGFFIYEQYF. The CDR3 DNA is TGTGCCAGCAGCCAGGGGGGGTTCTTCATCTACGAGCAGTACTTC. The whole variable domain, remainder taken from reference TRBV11-1 and TRBJ2-7, is EAEVAQSPRYKITEKSQAVAFWCDPISGHATLYWYRQILGQGPELLVQFQDESVVDDSQLPKDRFSAERLKGVDSTLKIQPAELGDSAMYLCASSQGGFFIYEQYFGPGTRLTVT.

This chain joins TRBV6-6 and TRBJ2-2, with TRBD1 matching 10 bases. The ends lost 6 bases at V and 5 bases at J; junction bases unmatched: 6. The CDR3 has 15 amino acids. Germline-derived CDR1 and CDR2 are MNHNY and SVGAGI (reference sequence). The CDR3 nucleotides are TGTGCCAGCAGCTGGGACAGGGGAAAGACCGGGGAGCTGTTTTTT. Protein sequence: CASSWDRGKTGELFF.

On this clonotype itself: It is likely a read error, because the conserved phenylalanine at the end of the CDR3 is missing. The genes are TRBV5-1 and TRBJ2-1; D is perhaps TRBD2 (7 bases). The CDR3 runs 14 residues. V was shortened by 4 bases and J by 13 bases, with 21 bases between the two germline ends. Germline CDR1 is SGHRS and CDR2 is YFSETQ. The CDR3: CASSLPRGEGEQFS. In DNA, the CDR3 is TGCGCCAGCAGCCTACCTAGGGGGGAGGGTGAACAGTTCTCC.

This clonotype was detected a few times. Relative to the germline gene, one junction end is altered; a read error may explain this. The V call is TRBV4-2, the J call TRBJ2-5; 10 bases map to TRBD2. From germline, CDR1 is LGHNA and CDR2 YNFKEQ. The CDR3 has 17 residues. DNA for the CDR3: TGTGTCAGCAGCCAAGGTGGGATTAGCGGGGGGATCGAGACCCAGTACTTC. This sequence encodes CVSSQGGISGGIETQYF.